What follows describes a single T cell receptor beta chain. The target antigen is unknown. Germline assignment: CDR1 LNHDA and CDR2 SQIVND (reference sequence). V shed 4 bases and J 6 bases; nucleotides not matched to a gene: 12. The CDR3 consists of 16 residues. This sample is part of a study of cytomegalovirus exposure and HLA in healthy donors. Across the study: In an earlier analysis, 117 million unique TCR beta sequences were found from about 179 million T cells.

The study, taken as a whole, reports: Rarity marked most TCR sequences, yet some public TCRs occurred in many donors. CMV serostatus stood as the only immune exposure information on hand.

Vbeta (60) and Jbeta (13) primers were used in the PCR. Assay used: immunoSEQ multiplex PCR; TCRdb lists only in-frame clones, some missing. The table lists about 91,000 clones, over 80% of them singletons. The V gene is TRBV19, the J gene TRBJ1-5, with TRBD1 matching 7 bases. The receptor's source is a man aged 18 to 29 in good health and CMV-seronegative. Material for sequencing was PBMCs. Written as DNA, the CDR3 is TGTGCCAGTAGTAAACAGGGGCCGGGGGAATCTCAGCCCCAGCATTTT. Encoded protein: CASSKQGPGESQPQHF.